The rows below give T cell receptor beta chains drawn from one sample of a study of cytomegalovirus exposure and HLA in healthy donors. Using immunoSEQ multiplex PCR, the repertoire was profiled, and TCRdb retains in-frame clones only, with some absent. The sample includes tens of thousands of clones. The sequenced material came from PBMCs. The receptors were gathered from a female donor in good health and CMV-seropositive. CDR3s include the opening cysteine and the closing phenylalanine or tryptophan. A D gene is named only where the DNA matches it firmly.

V gene	D gene	J gene	CDR3 DNA	CDR3 protein
TRBV2	TRBD1	TRBJ2-7	TGTGCCAGCAGAGAGCCCGGGACAGGGCCTTACGAGCAGTACTTC	CASREPGTGPYEQYF
TRBV19	-	TRBJ2-5	TGTGCCAGTAGCACCAGGGGTTCCATCGAGACCCAGTACTTC	CASSTRGSIETQYF
TRBV29-1	TRBD1	TRBJ1-1	TGCAGCGTTGAAGTCAGGGGGCAGGAGAACACTGAAGCTTTCTTT	CSVEVRGQENTEAFF
TRBV9	TRBD2	TRBJ2-3	TGTGCCAGCAGCGTAGGGACTAGCGGGGGAAATACGCAGTATTTT	CASSVGTSGGNTQYF
TRBV4-3	-	TRBJ1-2	TGCGCCAGCAGCCAAGAGTACAGGGCTGCTAACTATGGCTACACCTTC	CASSQEYRAANYGYTF
TRBV4-1	-	TRBJ2-3	TGCGCCAGCAGCCAAGTTAGAGATACGCAGTATTTT	CASSQVRDTQYF
TRBV14	-	TRBJ2-7	TGTGCCAGCAGCCACGGGCCCCAGGGAACCTACGAGCAGTACTTC	CASSHGPQGTYEQYF
TRBV28	TRBD2	TRBJ2-7	TGTGCCAGTAAAACTAGCGGGAGGCCAGACGAGCAGTACTTC	CASKTSGRPDEQYF
TRBV25-1	-	TRBJ2-3	TGTGCCAGCAGTGAGGGGTTTTCGGCGGGGTTCACAGATACGCAGTATTTT	CASSEGFSAGFTDTQYF
TRBV6-5	TRBD2	TRBJ2-1	TGTGCCAGCAGTTCTGTAGGGGCGGGGGATAAGAATGAGCAGTTCTTC	CASSSVGAGDKNEQFF
TRBV7-2	TRBD2	TRBJ2-1	TGTGCCAGCAGCTTAGGCGGGGGGGCCCCGAATGAGCAGTTCTTC	CASSLGGGAPNEQFF
TRBV25-1	TRBD1	TRBJ2-1	TGTGCCAGCAGGGAGACAGGGGGCTTCAATGAGCAGTTCTTC	CASRETGGFNEQFF
TRBV18	-	TRBJ2-1	TGTGCCAGCTCACCACGAACAGGGAACAATGAGCAGTTCTTC	CASSPRTGNNEQFF
TRBV5-4	-	TRBJ2-7	TGTGCCAGCAGCTTGGGGGGACGCCGGGAGAGGGAGCAGTACTTC	CASSLGGRREREQYF
TRBV13	TRBD2	TRBJ2-7	TGTGCCAGCAGACATCGGGGGGTCCCCTCCTACGAGCAGTACTTC	CASRHRGVPSYEQYF
TRBV10-2	-	TRBJ2-7	TGCGCCAGCACCCCGCCGGGATCTTCCCACGAGCAGTACTTC	CASTPPGSSHEQYF
TRBV4-1	TRBD1	TRBJ2-4	TGCGCCAGCAGCCACGACAGGGAGAGTGCCAAAAACATTCAGTACTTC	CASSHDRESAKNIQYF
TRBV15	-	TRBJ2-7	TGTGCCACCAGCAGAGACAGGGATTCCTACGAGCAGTACTTC	CATSRDRDSYEQYF
TRBV13	TRBD1	TRBJ2-7	TGTGCCAGCAGCCCGCGTCAGGGGGCCTACGAGCAGTACTTC	CASSPRQGAYEQYF
TRBV7-9	TRBD2	TRBJ2-2	TGTGCCAGCAGCCCCTTAGCGGGGGTAGGTTACGCCGGGGAGCTGTTTTTT	CASSPLAGVGYAGELFF
TRBV4-2	TRBD2	TRBJ2-1	TGTGCCAGCAGCCTCCCGACTAGCGGGAAGGGCAATGAGCAGTTCTTC	CASSLPTSGKGNEQFF
TRBV15	TRBD2	TRBJ2-3	TGTGCCACCAGCAGCGGGGGGATGGATACGCAGTATTTT	CATSSGGMDTQYF
TRBV5-4	-	TRBJ1-2	TGTGCCAGCAGCCCGAGGGAGGGGGGTTATGGCTACACCTTC	CASSPREGGYGYTF
TRBV9	TRBD2	TRBJ2-3	TGTGCCAGCAGCGTAGCTACGTCCAGCGGGGGGGCCGCAGATACGCAGTATTTT	CASSVATSSGGAADTQYF
TRBV19	TRBD2	TRBJ2-2	TGTGCCAGCGGGGGACTAGCGGGCGCGGGCGGGGAGCTGTTTTTT	CASGGLAGAGGELFF
TRBV5-8	TRBD1	TRBJ1-2	TGTGCCAGCAGCTACCGGGACAGTCGAAACTATGGCTACACCTTC	CASSYRDSRNYGYTF